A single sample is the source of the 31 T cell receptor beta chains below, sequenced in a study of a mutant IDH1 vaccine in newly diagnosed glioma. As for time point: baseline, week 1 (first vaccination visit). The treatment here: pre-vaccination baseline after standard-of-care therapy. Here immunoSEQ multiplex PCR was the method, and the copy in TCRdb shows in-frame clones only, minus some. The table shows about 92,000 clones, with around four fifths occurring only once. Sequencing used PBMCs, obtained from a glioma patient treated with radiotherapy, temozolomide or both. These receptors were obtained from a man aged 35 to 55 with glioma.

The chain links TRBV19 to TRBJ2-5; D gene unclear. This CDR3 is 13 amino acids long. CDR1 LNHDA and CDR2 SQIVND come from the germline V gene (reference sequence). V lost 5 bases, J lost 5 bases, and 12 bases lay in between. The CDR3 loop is CASSPIGRETQYF. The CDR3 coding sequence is TGTGCCAGTAGTCCTATTGGGCGGGAGACCCAGTACTTC.

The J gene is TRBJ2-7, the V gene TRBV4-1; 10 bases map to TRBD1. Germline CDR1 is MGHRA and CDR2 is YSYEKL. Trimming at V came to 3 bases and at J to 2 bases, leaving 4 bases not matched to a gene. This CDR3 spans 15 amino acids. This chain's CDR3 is CASSHPGTGAYEQYF. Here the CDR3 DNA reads TGCGCCAGCAGCCATCCCGGGACAGGGGCCTACGAGCAGTACTTC.

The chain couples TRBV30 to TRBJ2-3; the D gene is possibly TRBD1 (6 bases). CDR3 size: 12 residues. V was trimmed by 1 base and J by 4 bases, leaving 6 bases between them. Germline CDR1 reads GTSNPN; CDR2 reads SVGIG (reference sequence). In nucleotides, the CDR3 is TGTGCCTGGAGTGGGGGGCCAGATACGCAGTATTTT. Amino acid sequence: CAWSGGPDTQYF.

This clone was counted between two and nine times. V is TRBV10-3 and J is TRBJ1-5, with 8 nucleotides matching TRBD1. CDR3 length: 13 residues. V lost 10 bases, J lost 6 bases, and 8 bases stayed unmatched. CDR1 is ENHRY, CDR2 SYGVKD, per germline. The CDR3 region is CATRTGLGQPQHF. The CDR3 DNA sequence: TGTGCCACACGGACAGGGTTGGGTCAGCCCCAGCATTTT.

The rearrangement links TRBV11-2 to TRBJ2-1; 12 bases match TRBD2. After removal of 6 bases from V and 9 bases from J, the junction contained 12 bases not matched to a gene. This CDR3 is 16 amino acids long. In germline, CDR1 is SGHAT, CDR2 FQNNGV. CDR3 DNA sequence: TGTGCCAGCAGTCCGCTGTGGACTAGCGGGATTCCTGAGCAGTTCTTC. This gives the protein CASSPLWTSGIPEQFF. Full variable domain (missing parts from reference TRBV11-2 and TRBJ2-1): EAGVAQSPRYKIIEKRQSVAFWCNPISGHATLYWYQQILGQGPKLLIQFQNNGVVDDSQLPKDRFSAERLKGVDSTLKIQPAKLEDSAVYLCASSPLWTSGIPEQFFGPGTRLTVL.

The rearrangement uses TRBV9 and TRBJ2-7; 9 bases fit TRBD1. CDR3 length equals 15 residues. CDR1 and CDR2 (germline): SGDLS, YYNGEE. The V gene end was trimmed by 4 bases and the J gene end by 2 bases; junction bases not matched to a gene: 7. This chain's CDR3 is CASSSGTGPAYEQYF. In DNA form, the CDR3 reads TGTGCCAGCAGCTCCGGGACAGGGCCTGCCTACGAGCAGTACTTC.

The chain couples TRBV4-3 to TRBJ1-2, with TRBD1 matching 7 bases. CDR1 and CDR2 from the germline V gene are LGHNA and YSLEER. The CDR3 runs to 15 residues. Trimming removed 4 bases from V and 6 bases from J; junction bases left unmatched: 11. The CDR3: CASSLGTGAGDGYTF. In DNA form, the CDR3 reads TGCGCCAGCAGCCTCGGAACAGGGGCGGGGGATGGCTACACCTTC.

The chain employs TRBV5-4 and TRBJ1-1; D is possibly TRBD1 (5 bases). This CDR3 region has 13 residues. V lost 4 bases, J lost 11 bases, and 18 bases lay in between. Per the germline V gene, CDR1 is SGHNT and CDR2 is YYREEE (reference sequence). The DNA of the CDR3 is TGTGCCAGCAGCGACAGCGGAGGGATAGGCGCTTTCTTT. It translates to CASSDSGGIGAFF.

The DNA of the CDR3 is TGTGCCAGCTCACCAGTGAGCGTGGAGACCCAGTACTTC. It translates to CASSPVSVETQYF. The rearrangement uses TRBV18 and TRBJ2-5, with D unclear. The CDR3 totals 13 residues. The germline V gene encodes CDR1 KGHSH and CDR2 LQKENI. V lost 2 bases, J lost 5 bases, and 9 bases lay in between.

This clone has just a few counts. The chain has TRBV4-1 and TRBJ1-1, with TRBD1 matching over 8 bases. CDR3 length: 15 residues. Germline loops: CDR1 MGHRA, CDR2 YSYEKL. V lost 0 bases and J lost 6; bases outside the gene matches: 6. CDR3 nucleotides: TGCGCCAGCAGCCAAGATGCACAGGGGGAGGCTGAAGCTTTCTTT. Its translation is CASSQDAQGEAEAFF.

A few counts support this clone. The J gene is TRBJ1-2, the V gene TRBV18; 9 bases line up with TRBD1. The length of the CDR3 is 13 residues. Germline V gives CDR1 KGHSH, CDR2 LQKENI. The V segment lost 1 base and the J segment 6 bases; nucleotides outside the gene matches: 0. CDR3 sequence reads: CASSPRDRDGYTF. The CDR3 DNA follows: TGTGCCAGCTCACCACGGGACAGGGATGGCTACACCTTC.

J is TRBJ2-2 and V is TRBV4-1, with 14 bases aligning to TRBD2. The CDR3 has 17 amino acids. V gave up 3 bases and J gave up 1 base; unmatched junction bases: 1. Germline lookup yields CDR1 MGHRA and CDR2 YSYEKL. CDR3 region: CASSQGLAGENTGELFF. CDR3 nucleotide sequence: TGCGCCAGCAGCCAGGGACTAGCGGGAGAGAACACCGGGGAGCTGTTTTTT.

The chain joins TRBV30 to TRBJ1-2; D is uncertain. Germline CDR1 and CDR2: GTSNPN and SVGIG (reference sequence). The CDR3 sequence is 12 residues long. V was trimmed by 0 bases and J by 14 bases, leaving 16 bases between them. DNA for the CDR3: TGTGCCTGGAGTGTCAGATCGGGGTACCTGACCTTC. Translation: CAWSVRSGYLTF.

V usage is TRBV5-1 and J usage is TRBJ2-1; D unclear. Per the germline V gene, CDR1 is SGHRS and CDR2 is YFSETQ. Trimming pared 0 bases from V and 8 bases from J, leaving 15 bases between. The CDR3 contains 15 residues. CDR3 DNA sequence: TGCGCCAGCAGCTTGGGCCCTCAACCTCTCTATGAGCAGTTCTTC. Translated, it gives CASSLGPQPLYEQFF.

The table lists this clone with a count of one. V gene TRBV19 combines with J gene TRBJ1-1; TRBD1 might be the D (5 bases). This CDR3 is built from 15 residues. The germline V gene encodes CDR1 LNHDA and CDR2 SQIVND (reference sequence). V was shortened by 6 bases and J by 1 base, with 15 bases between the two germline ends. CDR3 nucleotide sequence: TGTGCCAGTAGGAGAGGGGAGACAACGAACACTGAAGCTTTCTTT. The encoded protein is CASRRGETTNTEAFF.

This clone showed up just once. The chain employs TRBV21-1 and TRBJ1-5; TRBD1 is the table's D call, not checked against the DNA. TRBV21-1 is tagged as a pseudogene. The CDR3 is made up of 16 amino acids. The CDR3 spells CASSKGGDRGHQPQHF. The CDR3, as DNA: TGTGCCAGCAGCAAAGGAGGGGACAGGGGGCACCAGCCCCAGCATTTT.

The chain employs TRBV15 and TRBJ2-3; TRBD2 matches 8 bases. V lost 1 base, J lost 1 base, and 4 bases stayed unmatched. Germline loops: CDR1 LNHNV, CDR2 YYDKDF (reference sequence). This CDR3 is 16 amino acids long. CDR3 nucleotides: TGTGCCACCAGCAGAGGAGGGCGGGGGGGCACAGATACGCAGTATTTT. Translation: CATSRGGRGGTDTQYF.

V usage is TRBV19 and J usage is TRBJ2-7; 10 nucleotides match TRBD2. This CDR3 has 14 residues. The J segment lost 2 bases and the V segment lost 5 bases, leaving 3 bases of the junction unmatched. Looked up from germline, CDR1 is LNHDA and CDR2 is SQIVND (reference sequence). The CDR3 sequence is CASSASGGPYEQYF. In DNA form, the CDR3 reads TGTGCCAGTAGTGCTAGCGGGGGCCCCTACGAGCAGTACTTC. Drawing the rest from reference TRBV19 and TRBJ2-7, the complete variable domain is DGGITQSPKYLFRKEGQNVTLSCEQNLNHDAMYWYRQDPGQGLRLIYYSQIVNDFQKGDIAEGYSVSREKKESFPLTVTSAQKNPTAFYLCASSASGGPYEQYFGPGTRLTVT.

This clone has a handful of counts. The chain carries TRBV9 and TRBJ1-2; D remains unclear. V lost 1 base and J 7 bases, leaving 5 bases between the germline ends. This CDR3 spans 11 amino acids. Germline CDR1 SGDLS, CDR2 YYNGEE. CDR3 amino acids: CASSVNGGYTF. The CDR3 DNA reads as TGTGCCAGCAGCGTAAACGGTGGCTACACCTTC.

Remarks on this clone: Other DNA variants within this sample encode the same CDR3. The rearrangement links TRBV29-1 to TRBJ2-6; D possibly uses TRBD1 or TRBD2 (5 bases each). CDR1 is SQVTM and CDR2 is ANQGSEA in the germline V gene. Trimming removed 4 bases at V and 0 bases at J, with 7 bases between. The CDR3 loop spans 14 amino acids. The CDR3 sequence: CSVGGFSGANVLTF. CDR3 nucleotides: TGCAGCGTTGGGGGGTTCTCTGGGGCCAACGTCCTGACTTTC.

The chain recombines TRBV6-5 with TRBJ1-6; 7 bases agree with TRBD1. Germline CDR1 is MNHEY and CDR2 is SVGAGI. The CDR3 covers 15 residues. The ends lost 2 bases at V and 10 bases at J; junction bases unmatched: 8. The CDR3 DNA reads TGTGCCAGCAGTTACCTCGACAGGGCAGGATCACCCCTCCACTTT. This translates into CASSYLDRAGSPLHF.

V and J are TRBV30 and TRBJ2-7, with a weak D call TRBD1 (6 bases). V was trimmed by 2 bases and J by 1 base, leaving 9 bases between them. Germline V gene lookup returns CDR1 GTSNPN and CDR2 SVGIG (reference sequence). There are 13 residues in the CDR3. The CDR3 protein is CAWSWGPSYEQYF. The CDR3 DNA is TGTGCCTGGAGTTGGGGGCCATCCTACGAGCAGTACTTC. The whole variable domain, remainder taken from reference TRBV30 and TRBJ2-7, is SQTIHQWPATLVQPVGSPLSLECTVEGTSNPNLYWYRQAAGRGLQLLFYSVGIGQISSEVPQNLSASRPQDRQFILSSKKLLLSDSGFYLCAWSWGPSYEQYFGPGTRLTVT.

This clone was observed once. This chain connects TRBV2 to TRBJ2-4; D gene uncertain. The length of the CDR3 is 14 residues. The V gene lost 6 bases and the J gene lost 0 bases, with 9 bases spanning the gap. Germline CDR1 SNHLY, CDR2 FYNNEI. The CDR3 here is CASRGIVAKNIQYF. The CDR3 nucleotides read TGTGCCAGCAGGGGTATCGTAGCCAAAAACATTCAGTACTTC.

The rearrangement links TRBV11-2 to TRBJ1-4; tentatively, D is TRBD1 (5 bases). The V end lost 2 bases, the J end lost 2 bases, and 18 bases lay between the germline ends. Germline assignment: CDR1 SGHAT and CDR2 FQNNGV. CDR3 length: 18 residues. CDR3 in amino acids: CASSLTTGLPATNEKLFF. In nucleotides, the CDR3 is TGTGCCAGCAGCTTAACGACGGGACTCCCAGCGACTAATGAAAAACTGTTTTTT.

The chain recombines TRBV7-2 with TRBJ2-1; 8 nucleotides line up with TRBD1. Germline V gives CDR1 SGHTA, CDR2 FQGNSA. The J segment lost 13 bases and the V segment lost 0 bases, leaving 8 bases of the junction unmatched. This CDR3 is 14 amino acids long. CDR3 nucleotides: TGTGCCAGCAGCTTAGCGACTTCCACAGGGGGTCAGTTCTTC. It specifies CASSLATSTGGQFF. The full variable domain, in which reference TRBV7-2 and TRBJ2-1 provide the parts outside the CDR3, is GAGVSQSPSNKVTEKGKDVELRCDPISGHTALYWYRQSLGQGLEFLIYFQGNSAPDKSGLPSDRFSAERTGGSVSTLTIQRTQQEDSAVYLCASSLATSTGGQFFGPGTRLTVL.

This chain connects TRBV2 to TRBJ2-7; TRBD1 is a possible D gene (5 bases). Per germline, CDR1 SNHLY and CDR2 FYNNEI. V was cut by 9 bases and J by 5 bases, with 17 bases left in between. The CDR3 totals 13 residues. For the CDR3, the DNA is TGTGCCAGTCCGGGCAGGGTCATCCACGAGCAGTACTTC. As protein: CASPGRVIHEQYF.

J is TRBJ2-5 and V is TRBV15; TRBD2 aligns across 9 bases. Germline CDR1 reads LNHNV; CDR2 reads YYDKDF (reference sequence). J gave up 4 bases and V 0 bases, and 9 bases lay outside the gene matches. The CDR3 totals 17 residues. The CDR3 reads CATSRERREGWRETQYF. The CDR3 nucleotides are TGTGCCACCAGCAGAGAGAGGCGGGAGGGTTGGCGAGAGACCCAGTACTTC.

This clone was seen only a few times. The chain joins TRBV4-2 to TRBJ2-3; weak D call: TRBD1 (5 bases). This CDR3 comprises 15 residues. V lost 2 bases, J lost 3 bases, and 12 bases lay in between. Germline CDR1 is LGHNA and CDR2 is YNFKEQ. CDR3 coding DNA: TGTGCCAGCAGCCAAAACGTTAGGGGTACAGATACGCAGTATTTT. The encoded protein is CASSQNVRGTDTQYF.

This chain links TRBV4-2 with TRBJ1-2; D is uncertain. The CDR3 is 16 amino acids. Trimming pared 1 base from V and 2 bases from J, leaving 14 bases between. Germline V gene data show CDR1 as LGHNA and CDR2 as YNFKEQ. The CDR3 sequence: CASSQAGIQRNYGYTF. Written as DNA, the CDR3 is TGTGCCAGCAGCCAAGCGGGGATACAGCGAAACTATGGCTACACCTTC.

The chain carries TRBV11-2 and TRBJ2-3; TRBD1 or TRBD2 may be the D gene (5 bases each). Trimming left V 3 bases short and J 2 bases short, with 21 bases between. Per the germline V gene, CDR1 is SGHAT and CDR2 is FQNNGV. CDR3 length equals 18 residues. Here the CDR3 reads CASSFMEVGAPHTDTQYF. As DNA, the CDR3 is TGTGCCAGCAGCTTTATGGAGGTTGGGGCCCCACACACAGATACGCAGTATTTT.

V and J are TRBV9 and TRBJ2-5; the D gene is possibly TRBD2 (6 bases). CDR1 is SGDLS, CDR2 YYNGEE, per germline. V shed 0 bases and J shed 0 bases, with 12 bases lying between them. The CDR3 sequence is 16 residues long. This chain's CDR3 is CASSVGDSGNQETQYF. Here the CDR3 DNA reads TGTGCCAGCAGCGTAGGGGATAGCGGAAACCAAGAGACCCAGTACTTC.